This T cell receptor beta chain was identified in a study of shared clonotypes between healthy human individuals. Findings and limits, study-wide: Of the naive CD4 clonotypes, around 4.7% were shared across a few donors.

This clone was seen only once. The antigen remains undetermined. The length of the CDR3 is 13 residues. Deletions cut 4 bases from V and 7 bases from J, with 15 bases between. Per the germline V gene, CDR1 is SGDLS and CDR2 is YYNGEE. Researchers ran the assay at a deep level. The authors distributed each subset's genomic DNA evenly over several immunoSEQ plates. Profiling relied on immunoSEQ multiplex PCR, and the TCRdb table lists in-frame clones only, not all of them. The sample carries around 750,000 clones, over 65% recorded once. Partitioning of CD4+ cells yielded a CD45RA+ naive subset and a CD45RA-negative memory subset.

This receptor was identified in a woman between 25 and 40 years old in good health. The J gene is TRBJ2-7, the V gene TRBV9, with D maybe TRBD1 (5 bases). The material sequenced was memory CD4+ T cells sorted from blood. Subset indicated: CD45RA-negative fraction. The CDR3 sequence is CASSTDIPGEQYF. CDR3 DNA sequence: TGTGCCAGCAGCACGGACATCCCCGGGGAGCAGTACTTC.